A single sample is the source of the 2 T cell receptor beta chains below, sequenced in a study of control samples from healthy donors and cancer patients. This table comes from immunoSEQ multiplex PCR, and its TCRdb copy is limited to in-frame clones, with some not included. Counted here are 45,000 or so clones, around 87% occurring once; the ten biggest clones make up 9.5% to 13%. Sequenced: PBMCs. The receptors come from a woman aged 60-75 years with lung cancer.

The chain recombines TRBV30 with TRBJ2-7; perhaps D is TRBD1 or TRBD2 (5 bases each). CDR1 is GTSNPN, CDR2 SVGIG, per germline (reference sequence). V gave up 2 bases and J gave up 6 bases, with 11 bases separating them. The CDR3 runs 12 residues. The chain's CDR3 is CAWSPSRGEQYF. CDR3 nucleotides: TGTGCCTGGAGTCCTTCGAGGGGCGAGCAGTACTTC.

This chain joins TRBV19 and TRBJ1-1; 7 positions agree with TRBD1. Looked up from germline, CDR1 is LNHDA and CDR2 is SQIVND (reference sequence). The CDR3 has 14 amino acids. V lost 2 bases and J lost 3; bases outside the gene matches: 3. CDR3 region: CASSILQGYTEAFF. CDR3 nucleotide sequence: TGTGCCAGTAGTATATTACAGGGGTACACTGAAGCTTTCTTT.